This T cell receptor beta chain derives from a study of monozygotic twins with inflammatory bowel disease. Findings and caveats of the study: Similarity of repertoires did not differ between concordant and discordant twins, possibly from limited power.

To note about this clonotype: The antigen is not known.

Each CDR3 protein gets one entry in TCRdb, which reprocessed the 5' RACE reads and gives no DNA. Recorded for this sample: about 380,000 distinct CDR3 sequences. The authors drew around 2.7 ml of blood from each donor. The length of the CDR3 is 17 residues. Germline V gene lookup returns CDR1 ENHRY and CDR2 SYGVKD. This clonotype was sampled from a human donor with ulcerative colitis or Crohn's disease, or a healthy co-twin of an affected twin (not recorded which). V and J are TRBV10-3 and TRBJ2-3; TCRdb indicates TRBD1, and absent DNA this call remains unverified. The sequenced sample was blood. The CDR3 is CAISESGQGPVFDTQYF.